This T cell receptor beta chain appears in the sequencing data of a study of blood T cells in healthy people across ages. The study's findings and limits: Changes in expanded clonotypes were possibly confounded, as the CMV status of donors was unknown.

Combining a sample-barcoded 5' primer with a J-beta primer mix, a second PCR ran for roughly 7 to 12 cycles. Each TCR beta cDNA got a 12-nucleotide random molecular identifier. MiXCR, run by TCRdb on the 5' RACE reads, gives a single entry per CDR3 protein. The repertoire includes roughly 500,000 distinct CDR3 sequences, roughly 28% of them detected once, and approximately 17% sits in the top ten. The sample holds one count of this clonotype. Antigen specificity is unknown. This CDR3 is 13 amino acids long. Germline loops: CDR1 ENHRY, CDR2 SYGVKD. V lost 2 bases to trimming and J lost 6 bases; unmatched junction nucleotides: 0.

V and J are TRBV10-3 and TRBJ2-4, with 8 nucleotides matching TRBD1. Material for sequencing was blood. The TCR comes from a woman between 65 and 79 years old in good health. CDR3 sequence: CAISEDRGNIQYF. The CDR3 coding sequence is TGTGCCATCAGTGAGGACAGGGGAAACATTCAGTACTTC.